This T cell receptor beta chain was identified in a study of shared clonotypes between healthy human individuals. Some clones are missing from TCRdb's copy, which holds only in-frame ones; the method was immunoSEQ multiplex PCR. The sample has 850,000 to 1,200,000 clones, approximately 76% seen once. This clone was detected once. The antigen remains undetermined. Findings and caveats of the study: Relative to clonotypes present in all four donors, those not shared had lower generation probabilities. Naive subsets typically showed greater estimated richness than memory subsets.

Specimen: memory CD4+ T cells sorted from blood. Subset here: CD45RA-negative fraction. This TCR was sampled from a young man in good health.

CDR3 region: CASSLEGKAGQPQHF. The CDR3 region has the DNA TGCGCCAGCAGCTTGGAGGGCAAGGCGGGTCAGCCCCAGCATTTT. V gene TRBV5-1 combines with J gene TRBJ1-5; D call uncertain. Germline CDR1 and CDR2: SGHRS and YFSETQ. Trimming took 0 bases from V and 6 from J, leaving 13 bases between them. The CDR3 contains 15 residues.